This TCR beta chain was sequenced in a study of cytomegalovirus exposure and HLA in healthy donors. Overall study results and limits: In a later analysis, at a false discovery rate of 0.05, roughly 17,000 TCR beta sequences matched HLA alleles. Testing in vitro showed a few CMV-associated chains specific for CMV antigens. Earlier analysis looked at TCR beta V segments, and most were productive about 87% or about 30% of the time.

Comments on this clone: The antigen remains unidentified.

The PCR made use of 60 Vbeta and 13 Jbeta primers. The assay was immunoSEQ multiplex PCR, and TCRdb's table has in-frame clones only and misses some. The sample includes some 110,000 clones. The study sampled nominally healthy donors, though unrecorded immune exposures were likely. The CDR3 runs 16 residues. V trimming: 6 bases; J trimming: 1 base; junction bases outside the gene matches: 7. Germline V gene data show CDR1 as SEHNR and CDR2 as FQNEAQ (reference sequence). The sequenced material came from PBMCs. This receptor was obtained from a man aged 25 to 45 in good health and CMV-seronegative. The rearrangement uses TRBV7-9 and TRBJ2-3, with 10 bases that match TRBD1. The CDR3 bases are TGTGCCAGCAGTTGGGGGGACAGGGGCGGCACAGATACGCAGTATTTT. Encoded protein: CASSWGDRGGTDTQYF.